The source of this T cell receptor beta chain is a study of neurological immune-mediated disorders. The table lists this clonotype with many counts. TCRdb ran MiXCR on the 5' RACE reads and lists one entry per CDR3 protein. The repertoire has roughly 20,000 distinct CDR3 sequences, roughly a sixth of them found once; the top ten carry around 7%. CDR3 length equals 14 residues. Trimming cost V 7 bases and J 2 bases; bases outside gene matches: 5. Germline lookup yields CDR1 LGHDT and CDR2 YNNKEL (reference sequence). The receptor comes from a woman between 18 and 30 years old with multiple sclerosis. The gene calls are TRBV3-1 and TRBJ1-2, with 9 bases lining up with TRBD1. Sequenced sample: CD8+ T cells from blood. As DNA, the CDR3 is TGTGCCAGCACCCCCGGGACAGGGAACTATGGCTACACCTTC. Protein: CASTPGTGNYGYTF.